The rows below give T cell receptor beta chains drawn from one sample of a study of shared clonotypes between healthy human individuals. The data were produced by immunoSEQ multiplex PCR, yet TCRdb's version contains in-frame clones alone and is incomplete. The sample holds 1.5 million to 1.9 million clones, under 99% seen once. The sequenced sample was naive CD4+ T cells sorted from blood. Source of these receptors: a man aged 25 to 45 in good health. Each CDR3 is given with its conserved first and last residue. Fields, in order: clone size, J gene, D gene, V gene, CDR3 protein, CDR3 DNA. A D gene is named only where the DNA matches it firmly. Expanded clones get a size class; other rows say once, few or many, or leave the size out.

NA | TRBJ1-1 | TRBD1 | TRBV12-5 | CASGSPGQGNTEAFF | TGTGCTAGTGGTTCACCGGGACAGGGGAACACTGAAGCTTTCTTT
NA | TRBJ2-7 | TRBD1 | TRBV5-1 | CASSSRTGASYEQYF | TGCGCCAGCAGCTCTAGGACAGGGGCATCCTACGAGCAGTACTTC
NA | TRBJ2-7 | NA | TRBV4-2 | CASSQRLSPGYEQYF | TGTGCCAGCAGCCAACGACTTTCGCCCGGGTACGAGCAGTACTTC
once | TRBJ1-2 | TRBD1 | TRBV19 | CASSPQGALYGYTF | TGTGCCAGTAGTCCCCAGGGGGCATTGTATGGCTACACCTTC
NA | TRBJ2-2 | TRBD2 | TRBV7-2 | CASSAGLAGVGELFF | TGTGCCAGCAGCGCGGGACTAGCGGGAGTTGGGGAGCTGTTTTTT
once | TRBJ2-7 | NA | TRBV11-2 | CASSLTGLAYEQYF | TGTGCCAGCAGCTTAACAGGGTTGGCCTACGAGCAGTACTTC
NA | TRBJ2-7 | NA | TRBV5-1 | CASSRSANEQYF | TGCGCCAGCAGCCGGAGCGCCAACGAGCAGTACTTC
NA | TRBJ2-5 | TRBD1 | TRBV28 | CASNTGTARETQYF | TGTGCCAGCAACACCGGGACAGCCAGAGAGACCCAGTACTTC
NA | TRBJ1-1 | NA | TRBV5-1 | CASSLSGVGNTEAFF | TGCGCCAGCAGCTTGTCAGGGGTTGGGAACACTGAAGCTTTCTTT
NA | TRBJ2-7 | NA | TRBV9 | CASSAGPDFYGQYF | TGTGCCAGCAGCGCAGGTCCGGACTTCTACGGGCAGTACTTC
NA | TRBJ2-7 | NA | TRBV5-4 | CASSLLGGMDEQYF | TGTGCCAGCAGCTTGTTGGGGGGCATGGACGAGCAGTACTTC
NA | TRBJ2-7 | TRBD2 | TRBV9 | CASSVDAGTRAGVSYEQYF | TGTGCCAGCAGCGTAGATGCGGGTACCAGAGCGGGAGTCTCCTACGAGCAGTACTTC
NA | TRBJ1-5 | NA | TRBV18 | CASSPRVQPQHF | TGTGCCAGCTCACCACGGGTACAGCCCCAGCATTTT
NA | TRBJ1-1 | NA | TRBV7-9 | CASSKISGGQWNTEAFF | TGTGCCAGCAGCAAAATAAGTGGGGGACAATGGAACACTGAAGCTTTCTTT
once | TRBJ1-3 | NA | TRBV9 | CASSIGAVGNTIYF | TGTGCCAGCAGTATTGGGGCCGTAGGTAACACCATATATTTT
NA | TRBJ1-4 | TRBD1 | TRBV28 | CASSSPGDRGETNEKLFF | TGTGCCAGCAGTTCCCCAGGGGACAGGGGTGAGACTAATGAAAAACTGTTTTTT
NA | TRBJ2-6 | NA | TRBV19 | CASSIFLRAGANVLTF | TGTGCCAGTAGTATCTTTCTGCGCGCTGGGGCCAACGTCCTGACTTTC
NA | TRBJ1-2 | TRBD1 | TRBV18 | CASSPSLTGSNYGYTF | TGTGCCAGCTCACCCTCTTTGACAGGGTCTAACTATGGCTACACCTTC
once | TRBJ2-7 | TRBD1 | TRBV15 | CATSRDILTGGSGSKQYF | TGTGCCACCAGCAGAGATATTCTCACAGGGGGCAGCGGGTCTAAGCAGTACTTC
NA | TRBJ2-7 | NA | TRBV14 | CASSLGHLSYEQYF | TGTGCCAGCAGCCTGGGACACCTCTCCTACGAGCAGTACTTC
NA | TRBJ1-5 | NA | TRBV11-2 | CASSFEHRNQPQHF | TGTGCCAGCAGCTTTGAACACCGGAATCAGCCCCAGCATTTT
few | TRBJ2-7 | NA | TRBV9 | CASSILGDSPYDEQYF | TGTGCCAGCAGCATTCTAGGAGACAGCCCCTACGACGAGCAGTACTTC
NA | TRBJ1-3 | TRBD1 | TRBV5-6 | CASSLQGASGNTIYF | TGTGCCAGCAGCTTACAGGGGGCGTCTGGAAACACCATATATTTT
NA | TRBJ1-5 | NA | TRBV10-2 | CASSESPPFFQHF | TGCGCCAGCAGTGAGTCCCCTCCCTTTTTCCAACATTTT
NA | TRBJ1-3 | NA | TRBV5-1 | CASSQSGGNSGNTIYF | TGCGCCAGCAGCCAGTCGGGGGGCAATTCTGGAAACACCATATATTTT
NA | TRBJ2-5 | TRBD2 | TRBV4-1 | CASSQRGAGVRETQYF | TGCGCCAGCAGCCAAAGGGGAGCGGGAGTTCGAGAGACCCAGTACTTC
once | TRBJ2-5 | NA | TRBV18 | CASSPPVGETQYF | TGTGCCAGCTCACCACCAGTGGGGGAGACCCAGTACTTC
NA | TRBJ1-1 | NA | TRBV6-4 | CASSDFQGRASKDTEAFF | TGTGCCAGCAGTGACTTTCAGGGGCGCGCCTCCAAAGACACTGAAGCTTTCTTT
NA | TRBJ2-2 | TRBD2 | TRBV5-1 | CASSKTGTSGATNTGELFF | TGCGCCAGCAGCAAAACCGGGACTAGCGGGGCCACAAACACCGGGGAGCTGTTTTTT
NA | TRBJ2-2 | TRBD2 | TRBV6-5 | CASRVAGLATGELFF | TGTGCCAGCAGAGTCGCGGGACTAGCAACCGGGGAGCTGTTTTTT
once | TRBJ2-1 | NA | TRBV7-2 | CASSYGPSYNEQFF | TGTGCCAGCAGCTACGGGCCATCCTACAATGAGCAGTTCTTC
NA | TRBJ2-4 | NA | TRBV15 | CATKASEGYGDIQYF | TGTGCCACCAAAGCTAGCGAAGGATACGGGGACATTCAGTACTTC
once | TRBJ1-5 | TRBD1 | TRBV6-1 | CASSPGQGQQPQHF | TGTGCCAGCAGTCCGGGACAGGGACAACAGCCCCAGCATTTT
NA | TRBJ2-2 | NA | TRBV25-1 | CASSERLNTGELFF | TGTGCCAGCAGTGAACGGCTGAACACCGGGGAGCTGTTTTTT
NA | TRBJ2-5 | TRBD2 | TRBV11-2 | CASSLRLGLAGEETQYF | TGTGCCAGCAGCTTACGGTTGGGTCTAGCGGGAGAAGAGACCCAGTACTTC
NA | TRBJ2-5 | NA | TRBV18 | CASSPEGSQETQYF | TGTGCCAGCTCACCGGAGGGCAGTCAAGAGACCCAGTACTTC
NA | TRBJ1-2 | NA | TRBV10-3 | CAITAAANYGYTF | TGTGCCATCACAGCAGCCGCTAACTATGGCTACACCTTC